Listed below are T cell receptor beta chains from one sample, sequenced in a study of technical replicates of blood from a few donors. The method was immunoSEQ multiplex PCR; TCRdb's version includes in-frame clones alone and lacks a portion of them. The sample lists about 84,000 clones, 93% occurring once. The sample comprised T cells isolated from PBMCs. The receptors were gathered from a human donor in good health. Both conserved end residues are part of each CDR3. The D gene is left open where the match is weak. Size is omitted from some rows. Given values are once, few, many or a class for expanded clones.

D gene: .
J gene: TRBJ1-2
clone size: .
V gene: TRBV7-8
CDR3 DNA: TGTGCCAGCAGCTTCAAGGGGGGGTCTGGAAGCTACACCTTC
CDR3 protein: CASSFKGGSGSYTF

D gene: .
J gene: TRBJ1-2
clone size: .
V gene: TRBV6-5
CDR3 DNA: TGTGCCAGCAGTTTAACTCAGGGAGGGGAAGGAAGTGGCTACACCTTC
CDR3 protein: CASSLTQGGEGSGYTF

D gene: .
J gene: TRBJ2-5
clone size: once
V gene: TRBV9
CDR3 DNA: TGTGCCAGCAGCGTAAGAGGGGGAGAGACCCAGTACTTC
CDR3 protein: CASSVRGGETQYF

D gene: TRBD1
J gene: TRBJ1-1
clone size: .
V gene: TRBV10-3
CDR3 DNA: TGTGCCATCAGGACCCTCAGGGGGGGACAGGGTTTGGTGAACACTGAAGCTTTCTTT
CDR3 protein: CAIRTLRGGQGLVNTEAFF

D gene: TRBD1
J gene: TRBJ2-7
clone size: .
V gene: TRBV7-9
CDR3 DNA: TGTGCCAGCAGCTCCTCGACAGGGATCTACGAGCAGTACTTC
CDR3 protein: CASSSSTGIYEQYF

D gene: .
J gene: TRBJ2-2
clone size: .
V gene: TRBV7-8
CDR3 DNA: TGTGCCAGCAGCTCGTTCTTGGGGGGGAACACCGGGGAGCTGTTTTTT
CDR3 protein: CASSSFLGGNTGELFF

D gene: .
J gene: TRBJ1-1
clone size: .
V gene: TRBV4-1
CDR3 DNA: TGCGCCAGCAGTATTTCACAGGTTGTGAACACTGAAGCTTTCTTT
CDR3 protein: CASSISQVVNTEAFF

D gene: .
J gene: TRBJ2-5
clone size: .
V gene: TRBV7-9
CDR3 DNA: TGTGCCAGCAGCCCATCCCCGGCGGCACTACAAGAGACCCAGTACTTC
CDR3 protein: CASSPSPAALQETQYF

D gene: TRBD2
J gene: TRBJ2-5
clone size: .
V gene: TRBV29-1
CDR3 DNA: TGCAGCGTAGGACTAGCGGGAGGAGAGACCCAGTACTTC
CDR3 protein: CSVGLAGGETQYF

D gene: .
J gene: TRBJ1-2
clone size: .
V gene: TRBV4-1
CDR3 DNA: TGCGCCAGCAGCCAAGTTCCCGGGGATGGCTACACCTTC
CDR3 protein: CASSQVPGDGYTF

D gene: .
J gene: TRBJ1-5
clone size: .
V gene: TRBV19
CDR3 DNA: TGTGCCAGTAGTATACGCGGAATGCAGCCCCAGCATTTT
CDR3 protein: CASSIRGMQPQHF

D gene: TRBD1
J gene: TRBJ2-7
clone size: once
V gene: TRBV9
CDR3 DNA: TGTGCCAGCAGCGTAGATCCGGGACAGGACTACGAGCAGTACTTC
CDR3 protein: CASSVDPGQDYEQYF

D gene: TRBD1
J gene: TRBJ2-7
clone size: .
V gene: TRBV2
CDR3 DNA: TGTGCCAGCAACCTAGGACAGGGCAACGAGCAGTACTTC
CDR3 protein: CASNLGQGNEQYF

D gene: .
J gene: TRBJ2-7
clone size: .
V gene: TRBV11-2
CDR3 DNA: TGTGCCAGCACCCTTCAGGGGGGACCCTACGAGCAGTACTTC
CDR3 protein: CASTLQGGPYEQYF

D gene: TRBD1
J gene: TRBJ1-3
clone size: .
V gene: TRBV6-1
CDR3 DNA: TGTGCCAGCAGTGCCACAGGGGGCTCTGGAAACACCATATATTTT
CDR3 protein: CASSATGGSGNTIYF

D gene: TRBD2
J gene: TRBJ2-1
clone size: .
V gene: TRBV7-8
CDR3 DNA: TGTGCCAGCAGCTTGCCGGCGGGAGGGCCGTCCTACAATGAGCAGTTCTTC
CDR3 protein: CASSLPAGGPSYNEQFF

D gene: .
J gene: TRBJ1-5
clone size: .
V gene: TRBV28
CDR3 DNA: TGTGCCAGCCGTGGGGCATTAGATCAGCCCCAGCATTTT
CDR3 protein: CASRGALDQPQHF

D gene: TRBD1
J gene: TRBJ2-1
clone size: .
V gene: TRBV5-1
CDR3 DNA: TGCGCCAGCAGCTTGGTAGGGGGCAGCTACAATGAGCAGTTCTTC
CDR3 protein: CASSLVGGSYNEQFF

D gene: TRBD2
J gene: TRBJ2-1
clone size: .
V gene: TRBV29-1
CDR3 DNA: TGCAGCGGCGGACTAGCGGTCAATGAGCAGTTCTTC
CDR3 protein: CSGGLAVNEQFF

D gene: TRBD2
J gene: TRBJ2-3
clone size: .
V gene: TRBV6-1
CDR3 DNA: TGTGCCAGCAGTGGAGGACTAGCGGGGGGTGCAGATACGCAGTATTTT
CDR3 protein: CASSGGLAGGADTQYF

D gene: .
J gene: TRBJ2-7
clone size: .
V gene: TRBV2
CDR3 DNA: TGTGCCAGCTGCCGAGACCTAGACTTATACGAGCAGTACTTC
CDR3 protein: CASCRDLDLYEQYF

D gene: .
J gene: TRBJ1-5
clone size: .
V gene: TRBV30
CDR3 DNA: TGTGCCTGGAGTGGGCAGGGTGGCAATCAGCCCCAGCATTTT
CDR3 protein: CAWSGQGGNQPQHF

D gene: .
J gene: TRBJ1-1
clone size: .
V gene: TRBV7-9
CDR3 DNA: TGTGCCAGCAGCCCAACGGTGAACACTGAAGCTTTCTTT
CDR3 protein: CASSPTVNTEAFF

D gene: .
J gene: TRBJ1-1
clone size: .
V gene: TRBV29-1
CDR3 DNA: TGCAGCGTTGTTACGTCAGGGGTGACTGAAGCTTTCTTT
CDR3 protein: CSVVTSGVTEAFF

D gene: TRBD2
J gene: TRBJ2-1
clone size: .
V gene: TRBV5-4
CDR3 DNA: TGTGCCAGCAGCCTGGGCGGCGGGAGGATCGGGAATGAGCAGTTCTTC
CDR3 protein: CASSLGGGRIGNEQFF

D gene: TRBD1
J gene: TRBJ1-4
clone size: .
V gene: TRBV7-9
CDR3 DNA: TGTGCCAGCGGACAGGGGATAGGTGATGGTCGAAGACTGTTTTTT
CDR3 protein: CASGQGIGDGRRLFF

D gene: TRBD1
J gene: TRBJ1-3
clone size: .
V gene: TRBV7-9
CDR3 DNA: TGTGCCAGCAGCTTAGTCCCTTTGATTGGACAGGGGGCTGGAAACACCATATATTTT
CDR3 protein: CASSLVPLIGQGAGNTIYF

D gene: .
J gene: TRBJ2-2
clone size: .
V gene: TRBV5-1
CDR3 DNA: TGCGCCAGCAGCTCCCCCGACAGAATGACCGGGGAGCTGTTTTTT
CDR3 protein: CASSSPDRMTGELFF

D gene: .
J gene: TRBJ1-2
clone size: .
V gene: TRBV13
CDR3 DNA: TGTGCCAGCAGCCAACAGGACCTCCAAATCTATGGCTACACCTTC
CDR3 protein: CASSQQDLQIYGYTF

D gene: .
J gene: TRBJ1-4
clone size: .
V gene: TRBV11-2
CDR3 DNA: TGTGCCAGCAGCTTAGGCCGAACCCGACAGGTAGTTTTT
CDR3 protein: CASSLGRTRQVVF

D gene: TRBD1
J gene: TRBJ1-5
clone size: .
V gene: TRBV27
CDR3 DNA: TGTGCCAGCAGTCCACGGACAGGGGGCGATCAGCCCCAGCATTTT
CDR3 protein: CASSPRTGGDQPQHF

D gene: TRBD1
J gene: TRBJ2-7
clone size: once
V gene: TRBV7-9
CDR3 DNA: TGTGCCAGCAGCTTAGAATCCGGACAGGGTTACTTC
CDR3 protein: CASSLESGQGYF

D gene: .
J gene: TRBJ2-5
clone size: .
V gene: TRBV5-1
CDR3 DNA: TGCGCCAGCAGCTTGGCTCCGGGTTTAAAAGAGACCCAGTACTTC
CDR3 protein: CASSLAPGLKETQYF

D gene: .
J gene: TRBJ1-5
clone size: .
V gene: TRBV21-1
CDR3 DNA: TGTGCCAGCAGCTGGGACAGGGGCATCCAGCCCCAGCATTTT
CDR3 protein: CASSWDRGIQPQHF

D gene: TRBD1
J gene: TRBJ2-1
clone size: .
V gene: TRBV23-1
CDR3 DNA: TGCGCCAGCAGTCACCGACCAGGGGGCCCCTCCTACAATGAGCAGTTCTTC
CDR3 protein: CASSHRPGGPSYNEQFF

D gene: .
J gene: TRBJ2-3
clone size: .
V gene: TRBV6-1
CDR3 DNA: TGTGCCAGCAGTGTCGGACGCGGGGATACGCAGTATTTT
CDR3 protein: CASSVGRGDTQYF

D gene: .
J gene: TRBJ2-7
clone size: .
V gene: TRBV6-5
CDR3 DNA: TGTGCCAGGATTGGGACACCCGACCGATACGAGCAGTACTTC
CDR3 protein: CARIGTPDRYEQYF

D gene: .
J gene: TRBJ2-3
clone size: .
V gene: TRBV9
CDR3 DNA: TGTGCCAGCAGCATCGGGACTGTCACAGATACGCAGTATTTT
CDR3 protein: CASSIGTVTDTQYF

D gene: .
J gene: TRBJ1-1
clone size: .
V gene: TRBV10-3
CDR3 DNA: TGTGCCATCAGTGTAGAGGACACTGAAGCTTTCTTT
CDR3 protein: CAISVEDTEAFF

D gene: TRBD2
J gene: TRBJ2-3
clone size: .
V gene: TRBV4-1
CDR3 DNA: TGCGCCAGCAGCCCCTTCCATAGCGGGAGGGCCTCGCCAGATACGCAGTATTTT
CDR3 protein: CASSPFHSGRASPDTQYF

D gene: .
J gene: TRBJ2-1
clone size: .
V gene: TRBV4-1
CDR3 DNA: TGCGCCAGCAGCCGGAAGTTTGGGGAGGGGGGTAATGAGCAGTTCTTC
CDR3 protein: CASSRKFGEGGNEQFF

D gene: TRBD2
J gene: TRBJ2-1
clone size: once
V gene: TRBV29-1
CDR3 DNA: TGCAGCGTTCAACTGGGACTAGCTTCCTACAATGAGCAGTTCTTC
CDR3 protein: CSVQLGLASYNEQFF